These T cell receptor beta chains were read from a single sample in a study of graft-versus-host responses after intestinal transplantation. Their antigen targets remain unknown. Profiling relied on immunoSEQ multiplex PCR, and the TCRdb table lists in-frame clones only, not all of them. The sample contains about 85,000 clones, approximately 89% of which appear only once. The starting material was unstimulated CD8+ T cells sorted from spleen or lymph node cells, obtained before transplant. The receptors were sampled from a human donor who was the organ donor for an intestinal transplant. Each CDR3 is given with its conserved first and last residue. The D gene is left open where the match is weak. The listing skips clone size in some rows; elsewhere it reads once, few, many or a size class.

D	V	J	size	DNA	CDR3
.	TRBV6-1	TRBJ2-7	.	TGTGCCAGTACAGAGCGGACAGTGACCTACGAGCAGTACTTC	CASTERTVTYEQYF
.	TRBV7-2	TRBJ2-2	.	TGTGCCAGCAGCTTATTGGGGTTCGGCGGGGAGCTGTTTTTT	CASSLLGFGGELFF
TRBD1	TRBV4-1	TRBJ2-1	.	TGCGCCAGCAGCCAAGGGGACAGCCCTGAGCAGTTCTTC	CASSQGDSPEQFF
.	TRBV19	TRBJ1-2	.	TGTGCCAGTAGTATAGATACGGGGACGGGAGGCTACACCTTC	CASSIDTGTGGYTF
.	TRBV7-9	TRBJ1-6	.	TGTGCCAGCAGCAAACAGGGCTCACCCCTCCACTTT	CASSKQGSPLHF
.	TRBV7-2	TRBJ2-7	.	TGTGCCAGCAGCTTTGGGGGTACTCATAACGAGCAGTACTTC	CASSFGGTHNEQYF
.	TRBV6-5	TRBJ2-7	once	TGTGCCAGCAGATTCAACCGGGACCACGAGCAGTACTTC	CASRFNRDHEQYF
.	TRBV30	TRBJ1-5	.	TGTGCCTGGAGTGCAGGGAATCAGCCCCAGCATTTT	CAWSAGNQPQHF
.	TRBV19	TRBJ1-6	few	TGTGCCACCCGAGACGGGCCGAATTCACCCCTCCACTTT	CATRDGPNSPLHF
TRBD1	TRBV7-9	TRBJ2-7	few	TGTGCCAGCAGCTTAGGGACAGGGACCTACGAGCAGTACTTC	CASSLGTGTYEQYF
.	TRBV6-5	TRBJ1-2	.	TGTGCCAGCAGTGAATTAGGGGACTATGGCTACACCTTC	CASSELGDYGYTF
.	TRBV29-1	TRBJ1-6	.	TGCAGCGTTGAAGGGGAGGGAGGGGATTCACCCCTCCACTTT	CSVEGEGGDSPLHF
.	TRBV6-5	TRBJ1-2	.	TGTGCCAGCAGTTCAACCGGGGAAAACTATGGCTACACCTTC	CASSSTGENYGYTF
.	TRBV6-5	TRBJ1-5	.	TGTGCCAGCAGCCCCAGGAATCAGCCCCAGCATTTT	CASSPRNQPQHF
TRBD2	TRBV30	TRBJ2-1	.	TGTGCCTGTTGGGGACTAGCGGGACCTCACTCCTACAATGAGCAGTTCTTC	CACWGLAGPHSYNEQFF
.	TRBV5-1	TRBJ2-7	.	TGCGCCAGCAGCTTGGAGGGACATTCCCGCTCCTACGAGCAGTACTTC	CASSLEGHSRSYEQYF
.	TRBV29-1	TRBJ1-1	.	TGCAGCGTTGAAGGTGAGGGGTGGGGTACTGAAGCTTTCTTT	CSVEGEGWGTEAFF
TRBD1	TRBV5-1	TRBJ2-1	.	TGCGCCAGCAGCTTAGAGACAGGGGGGTTGTATGAGCAGTTCTTC	CASSLETGGLYEQFF
TRBD2	TRBV27	TRBJ2-7	.	TGTGCCAGCAGTTCAGGACTAGCGGGAGGGCCGGGGGTCGAGCAGTACTTC	CASSSGLAGGPGVEQYF
TRBD2	TRBV29-1	TRBJ2-7	.	TGCAGCGTTACCCCTGACGGGAGGCCCTACGAGCAGTACTTC	CSVTPDGRPYEQYF
.	TRBV10-1	TRBJ2-1	.	TGCGCCAGCAGTGATGTTCAACATCACAATGAGCAGTTCTTC	CASSDVQHHNEQFF
TRBD1	TRBV4-1	TRBJ2-3	.	TGCGCCAGCAGCCAGAGCGGACAGGGGGCGCACGGGACGCAGTATTTT	CASSQSGQGAHGTQYF
TRBD2	TRBV4-1	TRBJ2-7	.	TGCGCCAGCAGCCATGGACCTTCTGGCGGGGGCGAGCAGTACTTC	CASSHGPSGGGEQYF
.	TRBV12-1	TRBJ2-5	.	TGTGCCAGCAGCTTTTTCCCCCGGCTAGCGGGCCAAGAGACCCAGTACTTC	CASSFFPRLAGQETQYF
.	TRBV7-2	TRBJ1-6	.	TGTGCCAGCAGCCTGGACGGCGCCAATTCACCCCTCCACTTT	CASSLDGANSPLHF
.	TRBV5-7	TRBJ1-4	.	TGTGCCAGCAGCTTGGTTACAGGCGGTAATGAAAAACTGTTTTTT	CASSLVTGGNEKLFF
TRBD2	TRBV4-1	TRBJ2-1	.	TGCGCCAGCAGCCAGGTCGGACTAGGCTCCTACAATGAGCAGTTCTTC	CASSQVGLGSYNEQFF
.	TRBV7-9	TRBJ2-7	.	TGTGCCAGCAGCTCCGGTATCTCCTACGAGCAGTACTTC	CASSSGISYEQYF
.	TRBV6-6	TRBJ2-7	.	TGTGCCAGCAGTTATTTAGGGGAGACCTACGAGCAGTACTTC	CASSYLGETYEQYF
TRBD2	TRBV13	TRBJ2-7	.	TGTGCCAGCAGCCGCCTAGCGGGAGTTGGGTACGAGCAGTACTTC	CASSRLAGVGYEQYF
TRBD2	TRBV19	TRBJ2-3	.	TGTGCCAGTAGTACCACTAGCGGGGGGGCGGGAGATACGCAGTATTTT	CASSTTSGGAGDTQYF
TRBD2	TRBV2	TRBJ2-7	.	TGTGCCAGCTGCCGGACTAGCTACGAGCAGTACTTC	CASCRTSYEQYF
TRBD1	TRBV5-4	TRBJ2-7	.	TGTGCCAGCACCGCCGGGACAGCCTACGAGCAGTACTTC	CASTAGTAYEQYF
.	TRBV2	TRBJ1-2	.	TGTGCCAGCAGTGAACCGTCCGGGTATGGCTACACCTTC	CASSEPSGYGYTF
TRBD1	TRBV2	TRBJ2-7	.	TGTGCCAGCAGGCCGGGACAGAAAACCTACGAGCAGTACTTC	CASRPGQKTYEQYF
TRBD1	TRBV7-8	TRBJ2-6	.	TGTGCCAGGCGCCCGCCAGGGACAGCGGCTGGGGCCAACGTCCTGACTTTC	CARRPPGTAAGANVLTF
.	TRBV10-2	TRBJ2-6	.	TGCGCCAGCAGTGCACAGGTTCCTTCCTCTGGGGCCAACGTCCTGACTTTC	CASSAQVPSSGANVLTF
.	TRBV9	TRBJ2-2	.	TGTGCCAGCAGTTCAGGCGGATCGTACACCGGGGAGCTGTTTTTT	CASSSGGSYTGELFF
.	TRBV29-1	TRBJ2-1	.	TGCAGCCAAATGACGACTTCTACCTACAATGAGCAGTTCTTC	CSQMTTSTYNEQFF
.	TRBV10-3	TRBJ2-1	.	TGTGCCATGACGGGACGCGTCAGGACGAGCACCATCTACAATGAGCAGTTCTTC	CAMTGRVRTSTIYNEQFF
.	TRBV7-9	TRBJ2-5	.	TGTGCCAGCAGGCCTGGGGATGTTCAAGAGACCCAGTACTTC	CASRPGDVQETQYF
.	TRBV19	TRBJ2-2	.	TGTGCCAGTAGTCTACAGGGAGTCGGTTCGGCCGGGGAGCTGTTTTTT	CASSLQGVGSAGELFF
.	TRBV30	TRBJ2-4	once	TGTGCCTGGATCGGTACCGCGAACGAAAACATTCAGTACTTC	CAWIGTANENIQYF
.	TRBV6-6	TRBJ2-7	few	TGTGCCAGCAGTTACGGGGCAGTCCAGTACGAGCAGTACTTC	CASSYGAVQYEQYF
.	TRBV6-5	TRBJ1-1	.	TGTGCAACTATTGTCAGAACTGAAGCTTTCTTT	CATIVRTEAFF
.	TRBV4-3	TRBJ2-7	.	TGCGCCAGCAGCCAAGAAAGGTGGTGGGACGAGCAGTACTTC	CASSQERWWDEQYF